This T cell receptor (beta chain) is drawn from a study of radiation and T cells in renal cell carcinoma. Treatment reported: treatment-naive control, cytoreductive nephrectomy. Sequencing was performed with immunoSEQ multiplex PCR; in TCRdb, only in-frame clones are kept and a portion is missing. The sample contains some 10,000 clones, approximately 69% of which appear only once. Germline V gives CDR1 MDHEN, CDR2 SYDVKM. V was shortened by 4 bases and J by 4 bases, with 13 bases between the two germline ends. This CDR3 is 15 amino acids long. The chain recombines TRBV28 with TRBJ2-2, with TRBD2 as a possible D gene (6 bases). The source of this sequence is a man in his sixties with renal cell carcinoma. The input for sequencing was tumor tissue, taken from a patient whose treatment was nephrectomy without radiotherapy. DNA of the CDR3: TGTGCCAGCAGTTGGGGCGGGGAGGCCACCGGGGAGCTGTTTTTT. Its translation is CASSWGGEATGELFF.